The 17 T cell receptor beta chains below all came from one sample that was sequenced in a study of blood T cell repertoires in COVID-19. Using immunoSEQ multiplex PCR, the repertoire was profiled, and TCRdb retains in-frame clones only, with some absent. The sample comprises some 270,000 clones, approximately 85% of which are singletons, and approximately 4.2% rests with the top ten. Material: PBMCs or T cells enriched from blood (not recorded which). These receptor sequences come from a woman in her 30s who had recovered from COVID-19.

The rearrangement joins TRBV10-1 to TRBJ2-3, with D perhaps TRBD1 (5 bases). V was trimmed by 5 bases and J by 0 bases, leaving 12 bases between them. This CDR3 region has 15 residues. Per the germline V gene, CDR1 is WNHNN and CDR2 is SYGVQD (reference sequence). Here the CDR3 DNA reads TGCGCCAGCAGTTCTGACAGCACTAGCACAGATACGCAGTATTTT. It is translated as CASSSDSTSTDTQYF.

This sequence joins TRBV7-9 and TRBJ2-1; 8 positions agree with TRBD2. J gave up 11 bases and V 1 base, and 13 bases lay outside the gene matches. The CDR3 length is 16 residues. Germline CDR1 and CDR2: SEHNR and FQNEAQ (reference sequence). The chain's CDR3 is CASSLGGALAGLKQFF. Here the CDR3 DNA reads TGTGCCAGCAGCTTAGGGGGGGCGCTAGCGGGCCTGAAGCAGTTCTTC.

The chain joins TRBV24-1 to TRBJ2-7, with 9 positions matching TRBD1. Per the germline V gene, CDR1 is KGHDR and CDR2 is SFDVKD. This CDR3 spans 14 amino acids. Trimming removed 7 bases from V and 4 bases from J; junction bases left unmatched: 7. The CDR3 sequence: CATSPTGGGYEQYF. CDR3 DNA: TGTGCCACCAGCCCAACAGGGGGCGGTTACGAGCAGTACTTC.

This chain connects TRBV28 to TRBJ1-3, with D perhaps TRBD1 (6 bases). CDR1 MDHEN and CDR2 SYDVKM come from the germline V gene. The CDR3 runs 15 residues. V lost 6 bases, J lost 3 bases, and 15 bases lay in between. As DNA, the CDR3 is TGTGCCAGCAGCCTTGACAGGATTCGTGGAAACACCATATATTTT. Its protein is CASSLDRIRGNTIYF.

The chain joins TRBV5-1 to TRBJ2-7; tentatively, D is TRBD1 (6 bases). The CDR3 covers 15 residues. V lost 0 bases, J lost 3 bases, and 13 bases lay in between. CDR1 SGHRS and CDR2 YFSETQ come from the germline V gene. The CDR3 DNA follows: TGCGCCAGCAGCTTGGCCGGGACACTTGTCTACGAGCAGTACTTC. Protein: CASSLAGTLVYEQYF.

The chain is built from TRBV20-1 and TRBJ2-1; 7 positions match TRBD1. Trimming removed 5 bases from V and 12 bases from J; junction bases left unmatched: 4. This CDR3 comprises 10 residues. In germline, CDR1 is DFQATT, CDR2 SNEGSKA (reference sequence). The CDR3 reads CSAADRWQFF. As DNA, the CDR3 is TGCAGTGCTGCGGACAGGTGGCAGTTCTTC.

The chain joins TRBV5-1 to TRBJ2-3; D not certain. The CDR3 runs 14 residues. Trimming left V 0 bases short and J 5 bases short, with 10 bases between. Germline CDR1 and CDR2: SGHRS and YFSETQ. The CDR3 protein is CASSLDSEIDTQYF. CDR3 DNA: TGCGCCAGCAGCTTGGATTCGGAGATAGATACGCAGTATTTT.

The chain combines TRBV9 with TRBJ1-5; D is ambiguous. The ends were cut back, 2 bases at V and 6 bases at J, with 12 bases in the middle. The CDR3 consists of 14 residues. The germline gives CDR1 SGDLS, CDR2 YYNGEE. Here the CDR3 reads CASSVDHGGQPQHF. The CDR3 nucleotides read TGTGCCAGCAGCGTTGATCACGGCGGTCAGCCCCAGCATTTT.

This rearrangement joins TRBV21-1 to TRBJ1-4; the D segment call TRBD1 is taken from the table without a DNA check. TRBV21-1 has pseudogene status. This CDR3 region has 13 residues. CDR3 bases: TGTGCCAGCAGCGAACAGGGGGATGAAAAACTGTTTTTT. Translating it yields CASSEQGDEKLFF.

CDR3 bases: TGCAGCGTTAGCCCGGGAGCGGTTACAGATACGCAGTATTTT. Protein sequence: CSVSPGAVTDTQYF. The chain employs TRBV29-1 and TRBJ2-3; D may be TRBD2 (6 bases). This CDR3 has 14 residues. Trimming cost V 5 bases and J 3 bases, with 15 bases left between them. Germline values: CDR1 SQVTM, CDR2 ANQGSEA.

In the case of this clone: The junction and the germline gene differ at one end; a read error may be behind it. DNA of the CDR3: TGTGCCAGCCGTTTCCCACCCACAGGGGACACTGAAGCTTTCTTT. Its translation: CASRFPPTGDTEAFF. The chain employs TRBV28 and TRBJ1-1; 7 nucleotides match TRBD1. The germline V gene has CDR1 MDHEN and CDR2 SYDVKM. The CDR3 is made up of 15 amino acids.

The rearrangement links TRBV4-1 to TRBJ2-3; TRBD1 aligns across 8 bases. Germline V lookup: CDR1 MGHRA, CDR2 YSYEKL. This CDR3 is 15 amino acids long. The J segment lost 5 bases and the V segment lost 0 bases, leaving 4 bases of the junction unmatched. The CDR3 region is CASSQDARGQDTQYF. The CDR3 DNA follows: TGCGCCAGCAGCCAAGACGCCAGGGGGCAAGATACGCAGTATTTT.

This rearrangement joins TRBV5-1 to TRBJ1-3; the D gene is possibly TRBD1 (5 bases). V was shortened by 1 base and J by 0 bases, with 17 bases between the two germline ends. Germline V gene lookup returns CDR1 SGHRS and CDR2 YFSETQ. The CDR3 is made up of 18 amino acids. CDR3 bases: TGCGCCAGCAGCTTGATTTGGCAGGGATGGGACTCTGGAAACACCATATATTTT. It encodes CASSLIWQGWDSGNTIYF.

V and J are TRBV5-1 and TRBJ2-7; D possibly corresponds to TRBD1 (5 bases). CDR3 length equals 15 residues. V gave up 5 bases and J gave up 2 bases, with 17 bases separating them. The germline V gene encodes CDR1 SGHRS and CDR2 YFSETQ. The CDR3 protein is CASSPDSAGTYEQYF. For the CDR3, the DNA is TGCGCCAGCAGTCCTGACAGCGCCGGAACCTACGAGCAGTACTTC.

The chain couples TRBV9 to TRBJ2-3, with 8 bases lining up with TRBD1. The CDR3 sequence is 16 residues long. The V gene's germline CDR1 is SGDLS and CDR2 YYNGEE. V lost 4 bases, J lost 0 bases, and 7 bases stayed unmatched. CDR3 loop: CASSLRQGSSTDTQYF. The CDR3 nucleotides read TGTGCCAGCAGCCTAAGACAGGGGTCTAGCACAGATACGCAGTATTTT. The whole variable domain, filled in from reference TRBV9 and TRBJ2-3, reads DSGVTQTPKHLITATGQRVTLRCSPRSGDLSVYWYQQSLDQGLQFLIQYYNGEERAKGNILERFSAQQFPDLHSELNLSSLELGDSALYFCASSLRQGSSTDTQYFGPGTRLTVL.

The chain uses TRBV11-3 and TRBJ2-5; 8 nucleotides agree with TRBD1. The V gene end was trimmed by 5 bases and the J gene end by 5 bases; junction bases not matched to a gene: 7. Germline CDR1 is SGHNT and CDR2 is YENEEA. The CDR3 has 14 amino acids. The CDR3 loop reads CASSTTGDRETQYF. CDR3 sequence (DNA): TGTGCCAGCAGCACCACAGGGGACAGGGAGACCCAGTACTTC.

The CDR3 nucleotides are TGTGCCAGCAGTTCCCATAAGGGACTAGCGGTTGTTTCAGATACGCAGTATTTT. Its protein is CASSSHKGLAVVSDTQYF. This chain uses TRBV28 with TRBJ2-3; 11 bases align to TRBD2. The V gene's germline CDR1 is MDHEN and CDR2 SYDVKM. Trimming at V came to 4 bases and at J to 4 bases, leaving 13 bases not matched to a gene. CDR3 length: 18 residues.